A single T cell receptor beta chain is shown here with its context. This entry belongs to a study of control samples from healthy donors and cancer patients. Here immunoSEQ multiplex PCR was the method, and the copy in TCRdb shows in-frame clones only, minus some. The table shows 15,000 or so clones, with approximately 93% occurring only once. V gave up 0 bases and J gave up 4 bases, with 6 bases separating them. This CDR3 has 13 residues. Per the germline V gene, CDR1 is MRHNA and CDR2 is SNTAGT. The source material was PBMCs. The chain is built from TRBV6-4 and TRBJ1-2; no firm D call. The receptor was isolated from a man at least 80 years old with lung cancer. The CDR3 nucleotides are TGTGCCAGCAGTGACTCGACCCTCTATGGCTACACCTTC. Amino acid sequence: CASSDSTLYGYTF.